The clone carrying this TCR beta chain appeared many times. The data derive from a study of T cells in Graves' hyperthyroidism and ophthalmopathy. Looking at the study overall: Blood from the periphery was taken at initial diagnosis, before any treatment.

Researchers defined stable Graves' hyperthyroidism as no ophthalmopathy progression within 18 months. Fresh peripheral blood, under 11 ml, yielded the PBMCs. RNA transcripts were the template for amplifying TCR beta CDR3 regions. Initially, a first-round RT-PCR of the TCR CDR3 employed the HTBI primer set. A single record per CDR3 protein comes from TCRdb applying MiXCR to the multiplex PCR reads. Of approximately 380,000 distinct CDR3 sequences listed, 15% to 20% were seen once; the top ten hold about 3.5%. Germline loops: CDR1 MNHNS, CDR2 SASEGT. The ends were cut back, 6 bases at V and 0 bases at J, with 12 bases in the middle. The CDR3 totals 14 residues.

The TCR was taken from a woman younger than 35 with Graves' hyperthyroidism. The chain has TRBV6-1 and TRBJ2-7, with D perhaps TRBD1 (6 bases). Sequenced material: blood. CDR3 residues: CASRSRDNSYEQYF. CDR3 bases: TGTGCCAGCAGGAGCCGGGACAACTCCTACGAGCAGTACTTC.